These T cell receptor beta chains were read from a single sample in a study of lymphopenia after photon versus proton radiotherapy. Assay: immunoSEQ multiplex PCR; the TCRdb copy retains only in-frame clones and omits some. This table holds about 70,000 clones, 92% found once. This specimen was peripheral blood, taken from a patient treated with photon-based radiotherapy. These receptors came from a woman between 35 and 50 years old with cholangiocarcinoma. Each CDR3 is given with its conserved first and last residue. D genes are given only for firm matches. Clone size, where shown, is once, few, many, or a class for clones that have expanded.

size	V	D	J	CDR3	DNA
NA	TRBV9	TRBD1	TRBJ2-1	CASSAGTGAYNEQFF	TGTGCCAGCAGCGCCGGGACAGGGGCTTACAATGAGCAGTTCTTC
NA	TRBV11-2	NA	TRBJ2-4	CASTDALAKNIQYF	TGTGCCAGCACCGACGCACTAGCCAAAAACATTCAGTACTTC
NA	TRBV5-1	TRBD2	TRBJ2-1	CASSWTSGTISSSYNEQFF	TGCGCCAGCAGTTGGACTAGCGGGACAATATCAAGCTCCTACAATGAGCAGTTCTTC
NA	TRBV6-1	TRBD1	TRBJ1-5	CASSLQGHSNQPQHF	TGTGCCAGCAGTTTACAGGGGCATAGCAATCAGCCCCAGCATTTT
NA	TRBV25-1	NA	TRBJ1-5	CASSEYTKYQPQHF	TGTGCCAGCAGTGAATATACCAAATATCAGCCCCAGCATTTT
few	TRBV18	NA	TRBJ1-3	CASSPFIPEDSGNTIYF	TGTGCCAGCTCACCATTTATCCCAGAAGACTCTGGAAACACCATATATTTT
NA	TRBV6-1	TRBD1	TRBJ1-2	CASSERQGGYTF	TGTGCCAGCAGTGAGAGACAGGGAGGCTACACCTTC
NA	TRBV10-3	NA	TRBJ2-6	CAIGQSDSGANVLTF	TGTGCCATCGGACAGAGTGACTCTGGGGCCAACGTCCTGACTTTC
NA	TRBV6-1	NA	TRBJ2-7	CASTRTQTTSYEQYF	TGTGCCAGCACTCGGACCCAAACCACCTCCTACGAGCAGTACTTC
once	TRBV28	NA	TRBJ1-6	CASSSGLPNGNSPLHF	TGTGCCAGCAGTTCGGGTCTCCCCAACGGTAATTCACCCCTCCACTTT
once	TRBV7-9	TRBD2	TRBJ2-5	CASSSSAAGGYQETQYF	TGTGCCAGCAGCTCCTCAGCAGCGGGGGGGTACCAAGAGACCCAGTACTTC
NA	TRBV6-1	NA	TRBJ1-2	CASSVYRDAIYGYTF	TGTGCCAGCAGTGTCTACAGGGACGCCATCTATGGCTACACCTTC
NA	TRBV19	TRBD2	TRBJ2-5	CASSIGLAGGQETQYF	TGTGCCAGTAGTATAGGACTAGCGGGAGGCCAAGAGACCCAGTACTTC
NA	TRBV10-3	TRBD1	TRBJ2-7	CAISISGTEGNEQYF	TGTGCCATCAGCATCTCCGGGACAGAGGGAAACGAGCAGTACTTC
NA	TRBV5-1	NA	TRBJ2-7	CASSHQGYSYEQYF	TGCGCCAGCAGTCACCAGGGGTACTCCTACGAGCAGTACTTC
NA	TRBV7-2	NA	TRBJ1-5	CASSSGTSNQPQHF	TGTGCCAGCAGCTCAGGGACAAGCAATCAGCCCCAGCATTTT
few	TRBV7-8	TRBD2	TRBJ2-3	CASSFTAGGNTDTQYF	TGTGCCAGCAGCTTTACAGCGGGGGGGAACACAGATACGCAGTATTTT
NA	TRBV15	NA	TRBJ1-1	CATSRDPQQGWTEAFF	TGTGCCACCAGCAGAGACCCTCAACAGGGATGGACTGAAGCTTTCTTT
NA	TRBV7-6	TRBD1	TRBJ2-3	CASSVDLRTGFFTDTQYF	TGTGCCAGCAGCGTAGATCTTCGGACAGGTTTTTTCACAGATACGCAGTATTTT
NA	TRBV6-5	TRBD1	TRBJ2-1	CASSPGQGGNEQFF	TGTGCCAGCAGTCCGGGACAGGGGGGCAATGAGCAGTTCTTC
once	TRBV18	NA	TRBJ2-5	CASSPLDSEESQYF	TGTGCCAGCTCACCGTTGGACAGCGAGGAATCCCAGTACTTC
NA	TRBV5-4	NA	TRBJ2-6	CASSLDSASGANVLTF	TGTGCCAGCAGCTTGGACAGCGCATCTGGGGCCAACGTCCTGACTTTC
NA	TRBV9	TRBD1	TRBJ2-1	CASSVGGTGTGNEQFF	TGTGCCAGCAGCGTAGGCGGGACAGGTACGGGCAATGAGCAGTTCTTC
NA	TRBV4-3	NA	TRBJ2-7	CASSQEVFYEQYF	TGCGCCAGCAGCCAAGAGGTGTTCTACGAGCAGTACTTC
NA	TRBV9	TRBD2	TRBJ2-3	CASSVTGTSVTDTQYF	TGTGCCAGCAGCGTGACCGGGACTAGCGTCACAGATACGCAGTATTTT
NA	TRBV30	NA	TRBJ1-1	CAWRIGGGTEAFF	TGTGCCTGGAGGATAGGGGGAGGCACTGAAGCTTTCTTT
NA	TRBV19	NA	TRBJ2-7	CASSIDQGRTPVGAYEQYF	TGTGCCAGTAGTATCGACCAGGGACGGACCCCTGTAGGGGCCTACGAGCAGTACTTC
NA	TRBV6-1	NA	TRBJ2-7	CASSVAPEIYEQYF	TGTGCCAGCAGTGTAGCTCCGGAGATTTACGAGCAGTACTTC
NA	TRBV6-1	NA	TRBJ1-1	CASSEVVFQNTEAFF	TGTGCCAGCAGTGAAGTTGTCTTCCAGAACACTGAAGCTTTCTTT
NA	TRBV29-1	NA	TRBJ2-5	CSAQRGTQYF	TGCAGCGCCCAGAGAGGGACCCAGTACTTC
NA	TRBV5-1	NA	TRBJ1-2	CASSLWGPESSSGGYTF	TGCGCCAGCAGCTTGTGGGGGCCCGAATCATCCTCGGGCGGCTACACCTTC
once	TRBV30	TRBD1	TRBJ1-2	CAWSYTGQGHNGYTF	TGTGCCTGGAGTTATACGGGACAGGGACATAATGGCTACACCTTC